A selection of T cell receptor beta chains follows, all from one sample in a study of shared clonotypes between healthy human individuals. Clones were sequenced by immunoSEQ multiplex PCR, and TCRdb holds only the in-frame ones, with some missing. Of some 680,000 clones listed, approximately 73% are singletons. What was sequenced was memory CD4+ T cells sorted from blood. The receptors were sampled from a woman aged 25 to 45 in good health. CDR3s include the opening cysteine and the closing phenylalanine or tryptophan. D genes are given only for firm matches. Where a row states a size, it is once, few, many or the class of an expanded clone; other rows omit it.

TRBV25-1,.,TRBJ1-2,.,TGTGCCAGCAGTGAATGGGAGGGTAACTATGGCTACACCTTC,CASSEWEGNYGYTF
TRBV2,.,TRBJ2-2,TRBD1,TGTGCCAGCAACAGGGGGGCGGTCACCGGGGAGCTGTTTTTT,CASNRGAVTGELFF
TRBV5-1,.,TRBJ2-1,TRBD2,TGCGCCAGCAGCTCGGAACCGGGACTAGCGGGAGAGGAGCAGTTCTTC,CASSSEPGLAGEEQFF
TRBV6-5,.,TRBJ2-7,.,TGTGCCAGCAGTTACTCACCAGGATCTGCCTACGAGCAGTACTTC,CASSYSPGSAYEQYF
TRBV19,.,TRBJ2-3,.,TGTGCCAGTCGGCATTGGGGAGGCCCGGGAGATACGCAGTATTTT,CASRHWGGPGDTQYF
TRBV11-2,.,TRBJ2-5,TRBD1,TGTGCCAGCAGCTTTACTACAGGGGAAGAGACCCAGTACTTC,CASSFTTGEETQYF
TRBV29-1,.,TRBJ1-3,.,TGCAGCGTCAACCGGGAGAACACCATATATTTT,CSVNRENTIYF
TRBV10-1,.,TRBJ1-4,.,TGCGCCAGCAGTGGACCAGGACCTAATGAAAAACTGTTTTTT,CASSGPGPNEKLFF
TRBV29-1,.,TRBJ2-3,.,TGCAGCGTCGTAGGCGGGGACACAGATACGCAGTATTTT,CSVVGGDTDTQYF
TRBV4-2,few,TRBJ1-1,.,TGTGCCAGCAGCCAGGCAGACAGGTTCACTGAAGCTTTCTTT,CASSQADRFTEAFF
TRBV5-1,.,TRBJ2-1,.,TGCGCCAGCAGCTTACGGCCGGGAAGGGAGCAGTTCTTC,CASSLRPGREQFF
TRBV10-3,.,TRBJ2-5,.,TGTGCCATCAGTGTAGGTGGGACCCAAGAGACCCAGTACTTC,CAISVGGTQETQYF
TRBV19,few,TRBJ2-7,.,TGTGCCAGTAGTAACAGCCGGTTCCCAGGGGAGCAGTACTTC,CASSNSRFPGEQYF
TRBV29-1,.,TRBJ2-1,TRBD2,TGCAGCGTTCTACTAGCGGGAAGCTACAATGAGCAGTTCTTC,CSVLLAGSYNEQFF
TRBV7-2,.,TRBJ2-2,TRBD2,TGTGCCAGCAGCTTAGGGTGGCGGGAGAGGGTCGGGGAGCTGTTTTTT,CASSLGWRERVGELFF
TRBV2,.,TRBJ2-3,.,TGTGCCACCCAAGGTGGGCTGGCCTCAGATACGCAGTATTTT,CATQGGLASDTQYF
TRBV28,.,TRBJ2-5,TRBD1,TGTGCCAGCACCTCCCGGGACAGGGAGCACCACGGTCAAGAGACCCAGTACTTC,CASTSRDREHHGQETQYF
TRBV11-2,few,TRBJ2-1,TRBD1,TGTGCCAGCAGCATAGCCGGGACAGGGTGGCTTGTTGGCAATGAGCAGTTCTTC,CASSIAGTGWLVGNEQFF
TRBV6-1,.,TRBJ1-1,.,TGTGCCAGCAGTGAACTTAGGGTTGATGAAGCTTTCTTT,CASSELRVDEAFF
TRBV29-1,.,TRBJ2-7,.,TGCAGCGTTGGGCGAGGGGACGAGCAGTACTTC,CSVGRGDEQYF
TRBV9,.,TRBJ2-6,TRBD2,TGTGCCAGCAGCGTACGTTTTTTTTCGGGACTAGCGGGACTTGGGGCCAACGTCCTGACTTTC,CASSVRFFSGLAGLGANVLTF
TRBV5-5,.,TRBJ2-7,.,TGTGCCAGCAGTTTAGGGGTGGACGAGCAGTACTTC,CASSLGVDEQYF
TRBV27,.,TRBJ2-7,TRBD2,TGTGCCAGCAGTTTGCGACTAGCGGGGACCTACGAGCAGTACTTC,CASSLRLAGTYEQYF
TRBV7-8,.,TRBJ2-1,TRBD2,TGTGCCAGCCGACTAGCGGTACTCAATGAGCAGTTCTTC,CASRLAVLNEQFF
TRBV5-1,.,TRBJ2-1,.,TGCGCCAGCAGCTTGGGGAGCGGAGGCGGCTATGAGCAGTTCTTC,CASSLGSGGGYEQFF
TRBV4-1,.,TRBJ2-6,.,TGCGCCAGCAGCCAGGTACAGGGATCTGGGGCCAACGTCCTGACTTTC,CASSQVQGSGANVLTF
TRBV10-3,.,TRBJ1-5,.,TGTGCCATCAAAGGGGATAATCAGCCCCAGCATTTT,CAIKGDNQPQHF
TRBV28,once,TRBJ1-5,.,TGTGCCAGCTACTCGGCGCAGGGCAATCAGCCCCAGCATTTT,CASYSAQGNQPQHF
TRBV2,once,TRBJ1-4,TRBD1,TGTGCCAGCAGTGAAGTCAGACATCGGGACAGGCGGCACGGGAATGAAAAACTGTTTTTT,CASSEVRHRDRRHGNEKLFF
TRBV9,once,TRBJ1-2,.,TGTGCCAGCAGCGTAGTCGGCACCTCGGAAACCTTC,CASSVVGTSETF
TRBV5-1,.,TRBJ2-7,TRBD2,TGCGCCAGCAGCCCCACCGGGACTAGCGAATACGAGCAGTACTTC,CASSPTGTSEYEQYF
TRBV27,.,TRBJ2-7,TRBD2,TGTGCCAGCAGAAAGCGGGAGGGAGAATACGAGCAGTACTTC,CASRKREGEYEQYF
TRBV6-5,.,TRBJ2-7,.,TGTGCCAGCAGTTACCCGAGGGGTAGCGGTAGCTACGAGCAGTACTTC,CASSYPRGSGSYEQYF
TRBV6-1,.,TRBJ2-7,.,TGTGCCAGCAGTTGGGCCCGGACTACGAACTACGAGCAGTACTTC,CASSWARTTNYEQYF
TRBV6-5,.,TRBJ1-2,.,TGTGCCAGCAGTTACCTTCCAGGGTACTATGGCTACACCTTC,CASSYLPGYYGYTF
TRBV6-1,.,TRBJ1-3,.,TGTGCCAGCAGTGCGACAGGCTCTGGAAACACCATATATTTT,CASSATGSGNTIYF
TRBV15,.,TRBJ2-1,TRBD2,TGTGCCACCAGCAGGGATAACGGGAGGGCTCGGAAGCAGTTCTTC,CATSRDNGRARKQFF
TRBV27,few,TRBJ1-5,.,TGTGCCAGCAGAACCTTGGGGAGCAATCAGCCCCAGCATTTT,CASRTLGSNQPQHF
TRBV11-2,.,TRBJ2-1,.,TGTGCCAGCAGCAATTACAATGAGCAGTTCTTC,CASSNYNEQFF
TRBV7-7,.,TRBJ2-6,.,TGTGCCAGCAGCTTAGGCGTCTCTGGGGCCAACGTCCTGACTTTC,CASSLGVSGANVLTF
TRBV10-1,.,TRBJ2-2,.,TGCGCCAGCAGAGGCAGGGAGGACACCGGGGAGCTGTTTTTT,CASRGREDTGELFF
TRBV29-1,.,TRBJ2-7,.,TGCAGCGGAGGGGGTGACTCCTACGAGCAGTACTTC,CSGGGDSYEQYF
TRBV18,.,TRBJ1-5,TRBD1,TGTGCCAGCTCAATCGACAGGGCCCAGCATCAGCCCCAGCATTTT,CASSIDRAQHQPQHF
TRBV28,.,TRBJ2-3,TRBD1,TGTGCCAGCAGTGACTGGACAGGGGGGGCAGATACGCAGTATTTT,CASSDWTGGADTQYF
TRBV2,.,TRBJ1-2,TRBD1,TGTGCCAACCCGGGACAGGGGAGTCTGGACTATGGCTACACCTTC,CANPGQGSLDYGYTF
TRBV27,few,TRBJ1-1,.,TGTGCCAGCAGGGGAGCAGGCGTATTGGCTGAAGCTTTCTTT,CASRGAGVLAEAFF
TRBV27,.,TRBJ2-3,TRBD2,TGTGCCAGCAGTTTTGGACTAGCGGGAAACACAGATACGCAGTATTTT,CASSFGLAGNTDTQYF
TRBV11-1,.,TRBJ2-3,TRBD2,TGTGCCAGCAGCTTAGGGACTAGCGGGAGGCGACCAAAGGAGTATTTT,CASSLGTSGRRPKEYF
TRBV5-4,.,TRBJ1-1,.,TGTGCCAGCAGCCGGGTTGGGGTTTCCACTGAAGCTTTCTTT,CASSRVGVSTEAFF
TRBV29-1,.,TRBJ2-7,.,TGCAGCGTTGCGTTTTTGGGCGCTAAGGACGAGCAGTACTTC,CSVAFLGAKDEQYF
TRBV7-9,.,TRBJ1-1,.,TGTGCCAGCATCCGGGGGGGTCCCACTGAAGCTTTCTTT,CASIRGGPTEAFF
TRBV28,.,TRBJ2-2,.,TGTGCCAGCAGTTTAGCGGCCGGGGAGCTGTTTTTT,CASSLAAGELFF
TRBV5-1,.,TRBJ1-2,.,TGCGCCAGCAGCTTGGACAGGGCTTATGGCTACACCTTC,CASSLDRAYGYTF
TRBV7-8,.,TRBJ2-7,TRBD2,TGTGCCAGCAGCTCAAGTGGGACTAGCGAATACAAGCAGTACTTC,CASSSSGTSEYKQYF
TRBV18,.,TRBJ2-2,TRBD1,TGTGCCAGCTCCCGGACAGGGTCTGGCACCGGGGAGCTGTTTTTT,CASSRTGSGTGELFF
TRBV5-1,.,TRBJ2-7,TRBD2,TGCGCCAGCAGCAGAGCGGGAGGCTACGAGCAGTACTTC,CASSRAGGYEQYF
TRBV30,.,TRBJ2-3,TRBD2,TGTGCCTGGACTCGGGGGGACTCCAAGGCGCAGTATTTT,CAWTRGDSKAQYF
TRBV7-3,.,TRBJ2-6,TRBD2,TGTGCCAGCAGCTTAACCTTACCGGGACTAGCGGGAGGGCCTATAACTGGGGCCAACGTCCTGACTTTC,CASSLTLPGLAGGPITGANVLTF